This paragraph covers one T cell receptor beta chain sequence. Antigen unknown. CDR1 and CDR2 (germline): SGHRS, YFSETQ. This CDR3 is 13 amino acids long. The ends were cut back, 5 bases at V and 4 bases at J, with 12 bases in the middle. The data stem from a study of T cell repertoires in cytomegalovirus infection. For the study at large: Based on public TCR beta signatures, there were indications of CMV infection and of a matching HLA type.

A single record per CDR3 protein comes from TCRdb applying MiXCR to the reads. The repertoire consists of 170,000 or so distinct CDR3 sequences, with about 15% occurring once and the leading ten covering over 20%. Study results and limitations: HLA-C-restricted CMV clonotypes gave the most frequent clonotype in two of eight donors. CMV carriers with the relevant HLA were identified by cumulative public TCR beta family frequency.

The sequenced material came from PBMCs. The TCR comes from a human donor in good health (CMV status not recorded). Some clones in this sample may be carry-over from other donors' samples. The chain is built from TRBV5-1 and TRBJ1-2; D gene ambiguous. The CDR3 sequence: CASRIADIYGYTF. As DNA, the CDR3 is TGCGCCAGCAGAATCGCAGATATCTATGGCTACACCTTC.